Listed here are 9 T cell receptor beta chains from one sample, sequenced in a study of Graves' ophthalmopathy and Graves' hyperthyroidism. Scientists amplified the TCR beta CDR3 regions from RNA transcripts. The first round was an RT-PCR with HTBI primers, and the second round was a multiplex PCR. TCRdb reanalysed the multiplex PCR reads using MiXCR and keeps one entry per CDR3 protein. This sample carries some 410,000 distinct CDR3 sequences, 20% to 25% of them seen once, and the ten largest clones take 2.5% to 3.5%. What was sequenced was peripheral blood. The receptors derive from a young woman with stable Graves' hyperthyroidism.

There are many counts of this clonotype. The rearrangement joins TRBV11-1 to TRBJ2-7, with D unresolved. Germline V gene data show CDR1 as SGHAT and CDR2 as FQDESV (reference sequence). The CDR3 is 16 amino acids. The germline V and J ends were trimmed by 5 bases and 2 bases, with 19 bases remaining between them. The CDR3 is CASSRIRGRAPYEQYF. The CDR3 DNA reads TGTGCCAGCAGCCGAATACGAGGAAGGGCCCCCTACGAGCAGTACTTC.

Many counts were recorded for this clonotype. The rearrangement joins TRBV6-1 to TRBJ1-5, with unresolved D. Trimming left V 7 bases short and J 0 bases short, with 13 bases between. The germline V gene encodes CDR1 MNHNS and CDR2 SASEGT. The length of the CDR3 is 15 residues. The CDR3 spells CASTPRRNSNQPQHF. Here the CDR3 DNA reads TGTGCCAGCACCCCCCGCAGAAATAGCAATCAGCCCCAGCATTTT.

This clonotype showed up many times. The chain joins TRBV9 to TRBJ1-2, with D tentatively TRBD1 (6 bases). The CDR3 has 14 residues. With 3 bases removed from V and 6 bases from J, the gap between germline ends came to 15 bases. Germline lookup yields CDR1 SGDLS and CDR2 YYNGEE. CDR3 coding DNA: TGTGCCAGCAGCGCGTCGGGACAACTCCATGGCTACACCTTC. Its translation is CASSASGQLHGYTF.

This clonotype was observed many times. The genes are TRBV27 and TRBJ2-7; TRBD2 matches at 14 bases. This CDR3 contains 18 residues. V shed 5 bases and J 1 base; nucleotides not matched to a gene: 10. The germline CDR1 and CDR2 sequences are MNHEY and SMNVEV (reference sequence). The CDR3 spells CASSSGTSGSEPSYEQYF. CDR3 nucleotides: TGTGCCAGCAGTAGTGGGACTAGCGGGAGCGAGCCTTCCTACGAGCAGTACTTC.

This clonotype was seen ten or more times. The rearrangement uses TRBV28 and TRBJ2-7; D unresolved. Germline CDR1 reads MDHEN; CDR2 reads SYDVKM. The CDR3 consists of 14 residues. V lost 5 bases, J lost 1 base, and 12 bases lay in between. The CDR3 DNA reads TGTGCCAGCAGTGGCCAGATGGGGTCCTACGAGCAGTACTTC. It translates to CASSGQMGSYEQYF.

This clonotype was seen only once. The CDR3 sequence is CAWTPVDYEAFF. CDR3 coding DNA: TGTGCCTGGACCCCCGTAGATTATGAAGCTTTCTTT. The chain carries TRBV30 and TRBJ1-1; D call uncertain. V lost 4 bases and J 7 bases, leaving 13 bases between the germline ends. From germline, CDR1 is GTSNPN and CDR2 SVGIG (reference sequence). The CDR3 loop spans 12 amino acids.

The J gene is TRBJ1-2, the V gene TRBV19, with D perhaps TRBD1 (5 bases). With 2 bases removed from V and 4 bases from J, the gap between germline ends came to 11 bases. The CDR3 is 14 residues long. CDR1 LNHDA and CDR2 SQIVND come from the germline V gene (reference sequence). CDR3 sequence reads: CASSIPGTFYGYTF. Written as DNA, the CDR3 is TGTGCCAGTAGTATACCCGGGACCTTCTATGGCTACACCTTC.

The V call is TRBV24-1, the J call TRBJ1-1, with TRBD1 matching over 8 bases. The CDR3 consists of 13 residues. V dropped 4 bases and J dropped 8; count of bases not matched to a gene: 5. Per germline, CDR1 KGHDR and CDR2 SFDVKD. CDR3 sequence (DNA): TGTGCCACCAGTGACCCTCGGACAGGGGAAGCTTTCTTT. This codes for CATSDPRTGEAFF.

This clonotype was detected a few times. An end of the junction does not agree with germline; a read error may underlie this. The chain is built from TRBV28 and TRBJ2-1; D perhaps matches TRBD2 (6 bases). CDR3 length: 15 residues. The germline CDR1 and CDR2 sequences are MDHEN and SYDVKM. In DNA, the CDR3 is TGTGCCAGCAGCCTTCGCGGGGAAGACTACAATGAGAAGTTCTTC. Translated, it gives CASSLRGEDYNEKFF.